This T cell receptor (beta chain) was captured in a study of cytomegalovirus exposure and HLA in healthy donors. About the research overall: Clustering assigned 81% of the approximately 400 genotyped donors to the Caucasian-associated ancestry cluster.

The CDR3 is 13 amino acids. Germline V CDR1 and CDR2: SGHTS, YDEGEE. V dropped 1 base and J dropped 4 bases, with 8 bases sitting between them. At collection, donors were nominally healthy, but unrecorded immune exposures were probable. PCR used 60 Vbeta primers and 13 Jbeta primers. Profiled with immunoSEQ multiplex PCR; TCRdb holds only in-frame clones, not every one. The sample lists around 250,000 clones, around 90% occurring once. The sequenced material came from PBMCs. The rearrangement uses TRBV5-8 and TRBJ1-2, with D unclear. The TCR sequence derives from a girl aged 2 to 10 in good health and CMV-seronegative. CDR3 in amino acids: CASSLTALYGYTF. CDR3 nucleotide sequence: TGTGCCAGCAGCTTGACAGCCCTCTATGGCTACACCTTC.